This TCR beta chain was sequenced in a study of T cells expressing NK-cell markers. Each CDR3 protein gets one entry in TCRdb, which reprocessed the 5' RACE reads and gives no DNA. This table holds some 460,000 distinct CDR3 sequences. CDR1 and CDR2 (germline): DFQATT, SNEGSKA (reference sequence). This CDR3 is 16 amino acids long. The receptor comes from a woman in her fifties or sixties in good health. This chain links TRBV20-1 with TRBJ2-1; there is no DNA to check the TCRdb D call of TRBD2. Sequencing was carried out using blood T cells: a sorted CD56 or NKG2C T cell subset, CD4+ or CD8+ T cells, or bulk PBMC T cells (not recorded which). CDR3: CSATLMSGRVGNEQFF.